This T cell receptor (beta chain) was captured by sequencing in a study of identical twins (dated by TCRdb to the mid-2010s). For context, the study as a whole: To test whether fetal clonotypes persist, the study used deep sequencing on TCR alpha and beta repertoires from monozygotic twins, unrelated adults of various ages, and cord blood. To rule out contamination, replicate twin experiments were performed at different times with different library preparation protocols.

The study at large found these results: Because the same donors could not be followed over many years, the conclusions relied on cross-sectional statistical analysis. Out-of-frame TCR alpha sequences shared between twins showed an excess of low generation-probability sequences compared with coincidental sharing between unrelated individuals. Abundant cord blood beta clonotypes had fewer insertions, young adult naive repertoires showed a similar but weaker trend, and memory repertoires showed no such trend. Zero-insertion analyses could be partly confounded by invariant T cells such as MAIT and iNKT, although diverse VJ usage argued against such confounding for most clonotypes. Out-of-frame TCR alpha sharing in monozygotic twins was systematically underestimated by recombination models, whereas sharing between unrelated individuals was in agreement with the recombination models. The excess sharing between twins in beta out-of-frame sequences was weaker because fewer shared sequences reduced the signal-to-noise ratio.

The receptor library was made with 5' RACE. The data were produced on an Illumina HiSeq 2000. A universal primer binding site was added through template switching, and the final cDNA carried a unique molecular identifier so that TCR cDNA molecules could be counted accurately. First-strand cDNA for TCR alpha and beta chains was synthesized from specific primers in the conserved constant-segment region. Each cDNA library was double barcoded, with a SMART-Mk sample barcode plus Illumina barcodes, to control for contamination. Two successive PCR steps introduced TruSeq adapter sequences along with Illumina sample barcodes. The TCR alpha and beta cDNA libraries were sequenced on the Illumina HiSeq platform using custom primers. From the authors' description of their analysis: Unique molecular identifiers were extracted from raw reads with MiGEC, and CDR3 positions were determined with MiXCR. Recombination models were inferred per individual with the repgenHMM and IGoR tools using an EM algorithm. Shared clonotypes were analyzed with the tcR package in R, and sharing was normalized by the product of cloneset sizes. To study raw recombination without the effects of thymic and clonal selection, out-of-frame nonproductive sequences were analyzed. The public reads were run again by TCRdb, first through fastp at Q25 and then through MiXCR, and only productive beta chains were kept. Each entry merges the rows of one CDR3 protein and shows their most common DNA and genes. The V and J calls were not made by the authors but by TCRdb's processing. The sample data list roughly 260,000 distinct CDR3 sequences, and around an eighth of these were observed just once. The ten biggest clones cover around 8.9% of the sample.

Every donor in the study was a healthy Caucasian. Miltenyi CD45RO+ enrichment and human naive T-cell isolation kits were used to isolate memory (CD45RO+) and naive T cells from PBMC. Comments on this clonotype: Its antigen is currently not known. Within one base of it there is no much larger clone, and no base qualities were kept.

The origin of this receptor is a woman under 30 in good health. Sequences were obtained from memory (CD45RO+) T cells sorted from blood. The cell subset or site label, read with the paper, signifies: CD45RO+ enriched T cells.

The CDR3: CASSLEVDDEQYF. Read as DNA, the sequence is TGTGCCAGCAGCTTAGAGGTAGATGACGAGCAGTACTTC. This sequence uses TRBV7-6 and TRBJ2-7; no D gene call is confident. Trimming takes 1 base from V and 5 bases from J, and the germline ends sit 9 bases apart. CDR1 and CDR2, looked up from the germline V gene, are SGHVS and FNYEAQ. The CDR3 runs 13 residues from the cysteine to the phenylalanine. Left in the record is the CDR3 DNA by itself, 39 bases read in frame from the first base.